One and the same sample provided the 11 T cell receptor beta chains below, sequenced in a study of shared clonotypes between healthy human individuals. Method: immunoSEQ multiplex PCR; TCRdb's copy keeps in-frame clones and lacks some. The sample holds 1.5 million to 1.9 million clones, 95% to 99% seen once. Sequencing was done on a sample of naive CD4+ T cells sorted from blood. Subset here: CD45RA+ positively selected. These receptors all come from a man aged 30 to 45 in good health.

The chain uses TRBV13 and TRBJ2-5; 12 nucleotides align to TRBD2. CDR1 and CDR2 (germline): PRHDT, FYEKMQ (reference sequence). J was trimmed by 3 bases and V by 5 bases; bases with no gene match: 13. CDR3 length: 18 amino acids. CDR3 sequence (DNA): TGTGCCAGCAGCCTCAGACTAGCGGGAGTTCCACTAAAAGAGACCCAGTACTTC. Amino acid sequence: CASSLRLAGVPLKETQYF.

This sequence joins TRBV10-3 and TRBJ1-1; maybe TRBD1 (6 bases). Per the germline V gene, CDR1 is ENHRY and CDR2 is SYGVKD. V was pared by 2 bases and J by 1 base, with 8 bases between. The CDR3 is 14 residues long. In DNA form, the CDR3 reads TGTGCCATCAGTGAGCCGACAGGGAACACTGAAGCTTTCTTT. Translating gives CAISEPTGNTEAFF.

The gene calls are TRBV19 and TRBJ1-4; D is undetermined. The CDR3 sequence is 17 residues long. Germline values: CDR1 LNHDA, CDR2 SQIVND (reference sequence). Trimming pared 2 bases from V and 0 bases from J, leaving 13 bases between. The CDR3 reads CASSITGVVATNEKLFF. The CDR3 DNA sequence: TGTGCCAGTAGTATAACCGGGGTTGTCGCAACTAATGAAAAACTGTTTTTT. The whole variable domain, filled in from reference TRBV19 and TRBJ1-4, reads DGGITQSPKYLFRKEGQNVTLSCEQNLNHDAMYWYRQDPGQGLRLIYYSQIVNDFQKGDIAEGYSVSREKKESFPLTVTSAQKNPTAFYLCASSITGVVATNEKLFFGSGTQLSVL.

The chain recombines TRBV7-3 with TRBJ2-5; the D is unclear. The CDR3 contains 13 residues. V was clipped by 8 bases and J by 1 base, with 11 bases between them. Germline values: CDR1 SGHTA, CDR2 FQGTGA. CDR3 DNA sequence: TGTGCCAGCGGTGTGGGTAGCCAAGAGACCCAGTACTTC. Translating it yields CASGVGSQETQYF.

This rearrangement joins TRBV11-3 to TRBJ2-1; 7 positions agree with TRBD2. Germline lookup yields CDR1 SGHNT and CDR2 YENEEA. The V gene end was trimmed by 5 bases and the J gene end by 4 bases; junction bases not matched to a gene: 8. This CDR3 contains 15 residues. CDR3 in amino acids: CASSPGWGGYNEQFF. The CDR3 region has the DNA TGTGCCAGCAGCCCCGGGTGGGGGGGGTACAATGAGCAGTTCTTC.

In regard to this clone: The junction departs from germline at one end; a sequencing error may be responsible. The chain has TRBV11-2 and TRBJ2-1, with D possibly TRBD2 on 5 matching bases. Germline V gene lookup returns CDR1 SGHAT and CDR2 FQNNGV. The CDR3 extends over 11 amino acids. CDR3 sequence: CALGGYDEQFF. CDR3 bases: TGTGCCCTAGGAGGCTACGATGAGCAGTTCTTC. Variable domain in full (rest from reference TRBV11-2 and TRBJ2-1): EAGVAQSPRYKIIEKRQSVAFWCNPISGHATLYWYQQILGQGPKLLIQFQNNGVVDDSQLPKDRFSAERLKGVDSTLKIQPAKLEDSAVYLCALGGYDEQFFGPGTRLTVL.

This chain joins TRBV5-4 and TRBJ2-7; 8 bases line up with TRBD1. The germline gives CDR1 SGHNT, CDR2 YYREEE (reference sequence). V trimming: 4 bases; J trimming: 6 bases; junction bases outside the gene matches: 9. The CDR3 is made up of 14 amino acids. The CDR3 coding sequence is TGTGCCAGCAGCCTACCTCAGGGGGCGGGCGAGCAGTACTTC. As protein: CASSLPQGAGEQYF.

The chain combines TRBV4-2 with TRBJ2-3; the D gene is possibly TRBD2 (5 bases). This CDR3 has 16 residues. V was pared by 3 bases and J by 2 bases, with 15 bases between. Germline V lookup: CDR1 LGHNA, CDR2 YNFKEQ. Written as DNA, the CDR3 is TGTGCCAGCAGCCACGCCTTGGAGCGGAACACAGATACGCAGTATTTT. It codes for CASSHALERNTDTQYF.

V and J are TRBV6-4 and TRBJ1-2; TRBD1 might be the D (6 bases). Germline loops: CDR1 MRHNA, CDR2 SNTAGT. The CDR3 is 17 residues long. Trimming pared 2 bases from V and 4 bases from J, leaving 20 bases between. The CDR3 spells CASSDALQGSLPYGYTF. The CDR3 nucleotides read TGTGCCAGCAGTGACGCCTTACAGGGAAGTTTACCCTATGGCTACACCTTC.

The chain combines TRBV19 with TRBJ2-2; 8 positions match TRBD2. This CDR3 region has 16 residues. J was trimmed by 5 bases and V by 7 bases; bases with no gene match: 12. The V gene's germline CDR1 is LNHDA and CDR2 SQIVND (reference sequence). The CDR3 DNA is TGTGCCAGTAACACGGGAGCGGGGGTTGGGACCGGGGAGCTGTTTTTT. This sequence encodes CASNTGAGVGTGELFF.

In its sample, this clone was seen once. The chain employs TRBV14 and TRBJ2-5, with TRBD1 matching 8 bases. Per the germline V gene, CDR1 is SGHDN and CDR2 is FVKESK. This CDR3 is 15 amino acids long. Trimming at V came to 2 bases and at J to 5 bases, leaving 7 bases not matched to a gene. The CDR3 here is CASSQTTGARETQYF. DNA for the CDR3: TGTGCCAGCAGCCAAACGACAGGGGCACGGGAGACCCAGTACTTC. Supplemented by reference TRBV14 and TRBJ2-5, the full variable domain reads EAGVTQFPSHSVIEKGQTVTLRCDPISGHDNLYWYRRVMGKEIKFLLHFVKESKQDESGMPNNRFLAERTGGTYSTLKVQPAELEDSGVYFCASSQTTGARETQYFGPGTRLLVL.